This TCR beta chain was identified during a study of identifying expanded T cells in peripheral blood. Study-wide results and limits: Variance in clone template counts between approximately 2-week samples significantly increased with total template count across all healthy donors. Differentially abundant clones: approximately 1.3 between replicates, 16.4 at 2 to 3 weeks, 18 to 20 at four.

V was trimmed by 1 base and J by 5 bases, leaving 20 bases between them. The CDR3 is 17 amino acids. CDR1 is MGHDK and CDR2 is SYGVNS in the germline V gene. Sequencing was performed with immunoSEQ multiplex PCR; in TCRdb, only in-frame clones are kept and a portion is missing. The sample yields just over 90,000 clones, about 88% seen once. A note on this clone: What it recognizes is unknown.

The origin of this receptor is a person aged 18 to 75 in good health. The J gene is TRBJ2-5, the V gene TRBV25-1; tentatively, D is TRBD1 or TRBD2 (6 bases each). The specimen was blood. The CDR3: CASSESMVGGRGETQYF. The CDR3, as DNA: TGTGCCAGCAGTGAATCGATGGTTGGGGGGCGGGGCGAGACCCAGTACTTC.